The 28 T cell receptor beta chains in this list originate from one sample, sequenced in a study of blood T cell repertoires in COVID-19 (dated by TCRdb to about 2020). Library method: the immunoSEQ multiplex PCR assay. This immuneACCESS table, as held by TCRdb, lists in-frame sequences with V and J called but not all clones. Of the missing ones, under half trace to an unresolved V gene in checked studies; the others have no known cause. The table for this sample lists 140,000 or so clones; 79% of them were counted only once. Of the sample, roughly 8.6% is held by the ten largest clones. The specimen sequenced was peripheral blood. The source of these receptors is a man between 45 and 60 years old with active or convalescent COVID-19.

The chain couples TRBV3-1 (or the pseudogene TRBV3-2) to TRBJ2-7, with 9 bases matching TRBD1. V gave up 1 base and J gave up 2 bases; unmatched junction bases: 0. The CDR3 runs to 14 residues. Germline lookup yields CDR1 LGHDT and CDR2 YNNKEL (reference sequence). The CDR3 region is CASSQGDRAYEQYF. The CDR3 DNA is TGTGCCAGCAGCCAAGGGGACAGGGCCTACGAGCAGTACTTC.

The chain combines TRBV28 with TRBJ2-6, with 7 bases that match TRBD2. The CDR3 has 19 amino acids. Germline CDR1 reads MDHEN; CDR2 reads SYDVKM. V shed 6 bases, J shed 0 bases, and the junction held 14 bases outside the gene matches. CDR3 nucleotides: TGTGCCAGCAGCTCCTCTAGCGGTCCTCGATACTCTGGGGCCAACGTCCTGACTTTC. Protein product: CASSSSSGPRYSGANVLTF.

The V call is TRBV27, the J call TRBJ2-7; 8 nucleotides agree with TRBD1. The V segment lost 5 bases and the J segment 3 bases; nucleotides outside the gene matches: 6. The length of the CDR3 is 14 residues. The germline V gene has CDR1 MNHEY and CDR2 SMNVEV (reference sequence). CDR3 region: CASSAGTGFYEQYF. CDR3 coding DNA: TGTGCCAGCAGTGCCGGGACAGGTTTCTACGAGCAGTACTTC.

The chain links TRBV9 to TRBJ1-3; D is perhaps TRBD1 (6 bases). The CDR3 has 15 residues. Trimming removed 5 bases at V and 2 bases at J, with 14 bases between. Germline V gene sequence: CDR1 SGDLS, CDR2 YYNGEE. The CDR3 DNA is TGTGCCAGCAGTCTTACCGGGACACCTGGAAACACCATATATTTT. Protein: CASSLTGTPGNTIYF. The whole variable domain, filled in from reference TRBV9 and TRBJ1-3, reads DSGVTQTPKHLITATGQRVTLRCSPRSGDLSVYWYQQSLDQGLQFLIQYYNGEERAKGNILERFSAQQFPDLHSELNLSSLELGDSALYFCASSLTGTPGNTIYFGEGSWLTVV.

The chain uses TRBV5-1 and TRBJ2-7; TRBD2 matches at 8 bases. The germline V gene has CDR1 SGHRS and CDR2 YFSETQ. Trimming removed 0 bases from V and 2 bases from J; junction bases left unmatched: 13. The CDR3 covers 18 residues. The CDR3 loop reads CASSLALGGAGATYEQYF. The CDR3 bases are TGCGCCAGCAGCTTGGCCTTAGGTGGAGCGGGGGCCACCTACGAGCAGTACTTC.

Concerning this clone itself: The sample carries other DNA sequences with the same CDR3. V is TRBV6-5 and J is TRBJ2-2; D ambiguous. V lost 0 bases to trimming and J lost 7 bases, with 3 bases between them. The CDR3 has 12 amino acids. Germline lookup yields CDR1 MNHEY and CDR2 SVGAGI. The CDR3 protein is CASSYSRGELFF. The CDR3 bases are TGTGCCAGCAGTTACTCGCGCGGGGAGCTGTTTTTT.

The chain employs TRBV7-2 and TRBJ1-2; D may be TRBD1 (5 bases). CDR3 size: 14 residues. Germline assignment: CDR1 SGHTA and CDR2 FQGNSA. V lost 0 bases and J 4 bases, leaving 9 bases between the germline ends. In DNA, the CDR3 is TGTGCCAGCAGCTTAGCTAGGGGCGGCTATGGCTACACCTTC. This encodes CASSLARGGYGYTF. Supplemented by reference TRBV7-2 and TRBJ1-2, the full variable domain reads GAGVSQSPSNKVTEKGKDVELRCDPISGHTALYWYRQSLGQGLEFLIYFQGNSAPDKSGLPSDRFSAERTGGSVSTLTIQRTQQEDSAVYLCASSLARGGYGYTFGSGTRLTVV.

This chain connects TRBV21-1 to TRBJ2-7; the table gives TRBD2 as D, unverified against the DNA. TRBV21-1 is a pseudogene. This CDR3 spans 13 amino acids. CDR3: CANRGTSSNEQYF. Written as DNA, the CDR3 is TGTGCCAACCGGGGGACTAGCTCTAACGAGCAGTACTTC.

V gene TRBV7-3 combines with J gene TRBJ2-1; 12 bases match TRBD2. J was trimmed by 7 bases and V by 8 bases; bases with no gene match: 3. The CDR3 is 13 amino acids. Per the germline V gene, CDR1 is SGHTA and CDR2 is FQGTGA. CDR3 protein: CASSLAGGNEQFF. Written as DNA, the CDR3 is TGTGCCAGCTCCCTAGCGGGAGGGAATGAGCAGTTCTTC.

Points on this clone: Additional DNA sequences in this sample encode the identical CDR3. The chain combines TRBV11-3 with TRBJ2-1, with 8 positions matching TRBD2. The CDR3 covers 14 residues. Germline V lookup: CDR1 SGHNT, CDR2 YENEEA. The junction had 0 bases not matched to a gene; V was cut back by 1 base and J by 4 bases. As DNA, the CDR3 is TGTGCCAGCAGCTTAGCGGGAGGGTACAATGAGCAGTTCTTC. Its translation is CASSLAGGYNEQFF.

V gene TRBV3-1 (or the pseudogene TRBV3-2) combines with J gene TRBJ2-3, with 12 bases that match TRBD2. Germline-derived CDR1 and CDR2 are LGHDT and YNNKEL (reference sequence). With V trimmed by 4 bases and J by 0 bases, 5 bases remained unmatched. CDR3 length: 17 residues. The CDR3 coding sequence is TGTGCCAGCAGCCTTCGGACTAGCGGGACCAGCACAGATACGCAGTATTTT. Amino acids: CASSLRTSGTSTDTQYF.

The chain joins TRBV7-8 to TRBJ2-5, with 7 bases lining up with TRBD2. The CDR3 extends over 16 amino acids. Unmatched junction bases numbered 7, after V lost 3 bases and J lost 0 bases. The germline CDR1 and CDR2 sequences are SGHVS and FQNEAQ. This chain's CDR3 is CASSLGTGRNQETQYF. The CDR3 DNA is TGTGCCAGCAGCTTGGGAACCGGGAGGAACCAAGAGACCCAGTACTTC.

This rearrangement joins TRBV2 to TRBJ2-6, with a tentative D call TRBD1 (5 bases). CDR3 length equals 18 residues. V lost 6 bases, J lost 3 bases, and 21 bases lay in between. CDR1 is SNHLY, CDR2 FYNNEI, per germline. In DNA form, the CDR3 reads TGTGCCAGCAGCCCGCCGGGCCTATACCAGGGTGGGGCCAACGTCCTGACTTTC. Residues: CASSPPGLYQGGANVLTF.

The chain recombines TRBV30 with TRBJ2-7; TRBD1 is a possible D gene (5 bases). From germline, CDR1 is GTSNPN and CDR2 SVGIG (reference sequence). V shed 8 bases and J shed 0 bases, with 11 bases lying between them. The CDR3 runs to 12 residues. The CDR3 sequence is CAGDSSSYEQYF. The CDR3 DNA follows: TGTGCCGGTGACAGTAGCTCCTACGAGCAGTACTTC.

The genes are TRBV2 and TRBJ2-1; the match to TRBD1 covers 7 bases. Trimming took 4 bases from V and 0 from J; bases not matched to a gene: 3. There are 15 residues in the CDR3. Germline CDR1 reads SNHLY; CDR2 reads FYNNEI. The CDR3: CASSGTGLSYNEQFF. The CDR3 nucleotides read TGTGCCAGCAGTGGGACAGGACTCTCCTACAATGAGCAGTTCTTC.

Points on this clone: The junction differs from germline at one of its ends, possibly a read error. The chain recombines TRBV7-6 with TRBJ2-2; perhaps TRBD1 as D (6 bases). CDR3 length: 14 amino acids. Germline CDR1 SGHVS, CDR2 FNYEAQ. The CDR3 region is CASSLDRLGGELFF. DNA for the CDR3: TGTGCCAGCAGTTTAGACAGGCTGGGGGGGGAGCTGTTTTTT.

There are a few counts of this clone. This chain joins TRBV28 and TRBJ2-7, with TRBD1 identical over 8 bases. Looked up from germline, CDR1 is MDHEN and CDR2 is SYDVKM. CDR3 length: 13 amino acids. J was trimmed by 2 bases and V by 8 bases; bases with no gene match: 5. The CDR3 sequence is CASGTGPTYEQYF. The CDR3 DNA follows: TGTGCCAGCGGGACAGGTCCGACCTACGAGCAGTACTTC.

The V call is TRBV19, the J call TRBJ2-5; the D gene is possibly TRBD1 (6 bases). The germline V gene has CDR1 LNHDA and CDR2 SQIVND (reference sequence). The V end lost 2 bases, the J end lost 4 bases, and 14 bases lay between the germline ends. This CDR3 region has 15 residues. DNA for the CDR3: TGTGCCAGTAGTATACTCGGCAGGGGCACAGAGACCCAGTACTTC. It is translated as CASSILGRGTETQYF.

This sequence joins TRBV6-5 and TRBJ2-1; weak D call: TRBD2 (5 bases). V was cut by 0 bases and J by 6 bases, with 9 bases left in between. The germline CDR1 and CDR2 sequences are MNHEY and SVGAGI. There are 14 residues in the CDR3. CDR3 sequence (DNA): TGTGCCAGCAGTTACTCGGAGGAAGGCAATGAGCAGTTCTTC. Encoded protein: CASSYSEEGNEQFF.

The chain has TRBV9 and TRBJ2-5; D remains ambiguous. CDR3 length: 13 amino acids. Looked up from germline, CDR1 is SGDLS and CDR2 is YYNGEE. V was shortened by 0 bases and J by 3 bases, with 6 bases between the two germline ends. The CDR3, as DNA: TGTGCCAGCAGCGTAGCCGGAGAAGAGACCCAGTACTTC. It yields the protein CASSVAGEETQYF.

This clone was detected only once. The J gene is TRBJ1-1, the V gene TRBV4-1; D gene unclear. Between the trimmed V and J ends, which lost 1 base and 7 bases, there was a span of 10 bases. Germline lookup yields CDR1 MGHRA and CDR2 YSYEKL. The CDR3 has 13 amino acids. The CDR3 nucleotides are TGCGCCAGCAGCCAAGCCCAGTCTGGTGAAGCTTTCTTT. As protein: CASSQAQSGEAFF.

The rearrangement joins TRBV7-8 to TRBJ2-5; 13 positions agree with TRBD2. The CDR3 loop spans 17 amino acids. Germline values: CDR1 SGHVS, CDR2 FQNEAQ. The V segment lost 0 bases and the J segment 2 bases; nucleotides outside the gene matches: 3. CDR3: CASSLASTSGRQETQYF. The CDR3 DNA follows: TGTGCCAGCAGCTTAGCTTCGACTAGCGGGAGGCAAGAGACCCAGTACTTC.

J is TRBJ1-2 and V is TRBV6-4; 9 bases match TRBD1. This CDR3 comprises 14 residues. Germline values: CDR1 MRHNA, CDR2 SNTAGT. V gave up 4 bases and J gave up 6 bases; unmatched junction bases: 6. In DNA form, the CDR3 reads TGTGCCAGCAGTGGTACGGGACAGGGCGATGGCTACACCTTC. Residues: CASSGTGQGDGYTF.

The V call is TRBV19, the J call TRBJ2-3; 13 nucleotides agree with TRBD2. The V segment lost 3 bases and the J segment 5 bases; nucleotides outside the gene matches: 8. Germline V gene lookup returns CDR1 LNHDA and CDR2 SQIVND (reference sequence). The CDR3 sequence is 17 residues long. The CDR3 nucleotides read TGTGCCAGTAGTATTGGAGCTGGGACTAGCGGGATAGATACGCAGTATTTT. Encoded protein: CASSIGAGTSGIDTQYF.

The chain employs TRBV10-3 and TRBJ2-5, with 8 nucleotides matching TRBD1. Germline V gives CDR1 ENHRY, CDR2 SYGVKD. V lost 11 bases and J lost 4; bases outside the gene matches: 9. This CDR3 has 13 residues. DNA of the CDR3: TGTGCCGTACAGGGGGAAGTGAGAGAGACCCAGTACTTC. Translated, it gives CAVQGEVRETQYF.

The chain couples TRBV10-2 to TRBJ2-1; 9 bases match TRBD2. Germline V gene sequence: CDR1 WSHSY, CDR2 SAAADI. The CDR3 extends over 14 amino acids. V lost 6 bases to trimming and J lost 3 bases; unmatched junction nucleotides: 3. The CDR3 here is CASRWTSVYNEQFF. CDR3 coding DNA: TGCGCCAGCAGATGGACTAGCGTCTACAATGAGCAGTTCTTC.

This chain uses TRBV28 with TRBJ2-2, with 8 bases matching TRBD1. V gave up 6 bases and J gave up 4 bases; unmatched junction bases: 13. This CDR3 is built from 17 residues. Germline lookup yields CDR1 MDHEN and CDR2 SYDVKM. This CDR3 reads CASSPTTTGVGTGELFF. The CDR3 bases are TGTGCCAGCAGCCCTACGACGACAGGGGTGGGCACCGGGGAGCTGTTTTTT.

The chain uses TRBV6-5 and TRBJ1-3; D is perhaps TRBD1 (6 bases). The CDR3 loop spans 13 amino acids. Germline lookup yields CDR1 MNHEY and CDR2 SVGAGI. Trimming shortened V by 7 bases and J by 1 base, and 8 bases separated the two germline ends. The CDR3 DNA follows: TGTGCCAGCAAGGACAGATCTGGAAACACCATATATTTT. Its translation: CASKDRSGNTIYF.